This is a list of T cell receptor beta chains from one sample in a study of cytomegalovirus exposure and HLA in healthy donors. The repertoire was sequenced with immunoSEQ multiplex PCR; TCRdb's copy has only in-frame clones and lacks some. The sample lists approximately 100,000 clones; roughly 85% were seen once. The sample consisted of PBMCs. The receptors were sampled from a woman between 40 and 55 years old in good health and CMV-seronegative. CDR3s include the opening cysteine and the closing phenylalanine or tryptophan. D genes are given only for firm matches. Some rows have no size entry. The others give once, few or many, or a class for an expanded clone.

TRBJ1-1 TRBV19 NA NA TGTGCCAGTAGTATTACCTCCGGGACACTGAACACTGAAGCTTTCTTT CASSITSGTLNTEAFF
TRBJ2-3 TRBV11-2 NA TRBD1 TGTGCCAGCAGCTCGCTCCCGGGACAGGGGATCCCAGATACGCAGTATTTT CASSSLPGQGIPDTQYF
TRBJ2-1 TRBV21-1 few NA TGTGCCAGCAGCAAAGGCGAAACTAGCGGGAGGGCCAGGGGTGAGCAGTTCTTC CASSKGETSGRARGEQFF
TRBJ2-3 TRBV2 NA TRBD2 TGTGCCAGCAGTGAGATTAGCGGGAGCACAGATACGCAGTATTTT CASSEISGSTDTQYF
TRBJ1-1 TRBV10-2 NA NA TGCGCCAGCAGATTGCAGGGTGCTAACACTGAAGCTTTCTTT CASRLQGANTEAFF
TRBJ1-2 TRBV19 NA NA TGTGCCAGTACGAGGAGTGGGACACTTAACTATGGCTACACCTTC CASTRSGTLNYGYTF
TRBJ1-2 TRBV10-2 NA NA TGCGCCAGCAGTGAGTCGGGCAGGGTGGGCTACACCTTC CASSESGRVGYTF
TRBJ1-6 TRBV9 NA NA TGTGCCAGCAGCGTAGCCGGGACACCCCAATTCACCCTCCACTTT CASSVAGTPQFTLHF
TRBJ1-3 TRBV4-1 NA NA TGCGCCAGCAGCGCCTACGGAGCACCTGAGAGCTCTGGAAACACCATATATTTT CASSAYGAPESSGNTIYF
TRBJ2-3 TRBV7-6 NA NA TGTGCCAGCAGCTTTGGAGCAAGCACAGATACGCAGTATTTT CASSFGASTDTQYF
TRBJ1-1 TRBV2 NA NA TGTGCCAGCAGTGAAGCTGGACATACGAACACTGAAGCTTTCTTT CASSEAGHTNTEAFF
TRBJ2-6 TRBV7-9 NA TRBD1 TGTGGGGAAGGGGGCATTCCTGGGGCCAACGTCCTGACTTTC CGEGGIPGANVLTF
TRBJ1-1 TRBV5-4 NA NA TGTGCCAGCAGTCCACAGGGTTGGAACACTGAAGCTTTCTTT CASSPQGWNTEAFF
TRBJ1-2 TRBV15 NA TRBD1 TGTGCCACCAGCAGGGACAGGGCTAACTATGGCTACACCTTC CATSRDRANYGYTF
TRBJ2-7 TRBV29-1 NA NA TGCAGCGTTCAAAAGGAGGGAACCTACGAGCAGTACTTC CSVQKEGTYEQYF
TRBJ1-4 TRBV10-1 NA TRBD1 TGCGCCAGCACTCTGGGACAGGGCCCGAGGGAAAAACTGTTTTTT CASTLGQGPREKLFF
TRBJ1-1 TRBV18 NA TRBD1 TGTGCCAGCTCACCTTTGACAGGGGGCTCCGACGCTTTCTTT CASSPLTGGSDAFF
TRBJ2-1 TRBV2 NA NA TGTGCCAGCAGTGGACAGGGAGGACAGGAGCAGTTCTTC CASSGQGGQEQFF
TRBJ1-5 TRBV6-1 once TRBD1 TGTGCCAGCAGTGGGATCCAGGGGGCATCGGCCCAGCATTTT CASSGIQGASAQHF
TRBJ2-1 TRBV7-2 NA TRBD1 TGTGCCAGCACCTGGGACAGGGAGGTCTATGAGCAGTTCTTC CASTWDREVYEQFF
TRBJ1-1 TRBV29-1 NA NA TGCAGCGCGGGAGTCCCTCCATCGAACACTGAAGCTTTCTTT CSAGVPPSNTEAFF
TRBJ2-1 TRBV9 NA TRBD2 TGTGCCAGCAGCGGCCCCGGGAGGGACGTCTACAATGAGCAGTTCTTC CASSGPGRDVYNEQFF
TRBJ1-6 TRBV28 once TRBD1 TGTGCCAGCAGTTTGGGCGGGACAGGGGGTTCACCCCTCCACTTT CASSLGGTGGSPLHF
TRBJ2-1 TRBV7-2 few TRBD1 TGTGCCAGCAGGGGAGTGCCGGGACAGGGGAACAATGAGCAGTTCTTC CASRGVPGQGNNEQFF
TRBJ2-3 TRBV15 NA TRBD2 TGTGCCACCAGAAACCGACTAGCGAGGGGAGGAGATACGCAGTATTTT CATRNRLARGGDTQYF
TRBJ2-6 TRBV7-2 NA NA TGTGCCAGCAGCTTGAGTCCAATCAAAGGGGCCAACGTCCTGACTTTC CASSLSPIKGANVLTF
TRBJ1-4 TRBV5-1 NA TRBD1 TGCGCCAGCAGCCGGGACAGGTTTAATGAAAAACTGTTTTTT CASSRDRFNEKLFF
TRBJ2-5 TRBV6-1 NA NA TGTGCCAGCTACTCGGTGCTGGACTTCCAAGAGACCCAGTACTTC CASYSVLDFQETQYF
TRBJ2-1 TRBV6-5 NA TRBD1 TGTGCCAGCAGCTACAGGGGTCCCTACAATGAGCAGTTCTTC CASSYRGPYNEQFF
TRBJ1-6 TRBV30 NA TRBD1 TGTGCCTGGAGTGTGCTGGACAGGGACGGGTCACCCCTCCACTTT CAWSVLDRDGSPLHF
TRBJ1-2 TRBV4-3 NA NA TGCGCCAGCAGCCAAGAATACCCAGGACACCTTTTGGGCTACACCTTC CASSQEYPGHLLGYTF
TRBJ2-2 TRBV5-4 NA TRBD1 TGTGCCAGCAGCTTAAGACAGGGTATCGGGGAGCTGTTTTTT CASSLRQGIGELFF
TRBJ2-5 TRBV6-5 NA TRBD2 TGTGCCAGCAGTTACTCGCGGGGGGGCCAAGAGACCCAGTACTTC CASSYSRGGQETQYF
TRBJ1-5 TRBV28 NA TRBD1 TGTGCCAGCAGCCCGGACAGGGACCAATATCAGCCCCAGCATTTT CASSPDRDQYQPQHF
TRBJ2-2 TRBV5-1 NA NA TGCGCCAGCAGCTTGAGATCGGGCGGGGAGCTGTTTTTT CASSLRSGGELFF
TRBJ2-7 TRBV7-9 NA NA TGTGCCAGCAGCCGCCGAGAGGAACCCACCTACGAGCAGTACTTC CASSRREEPTYEQYF
TRBJ1-1 TRBV4-2 NA NA TGTGCCAGCAGCCGAGAGTGGGAGCGGGAAGCTGAAGCTTTCTTT CASSREWEREAEAFF
TRBJ1-6 TRBV18 NA NA TGTGCCAGCTCACCGGCGGCCCCTCCTTCACCCCTCCACTTT CASSPAAPPSPLHF
TRBJ1-1 TRBV28 NA NA TGTGCCAGCAGTCGGACCATCAGGGGAGCGAACACTGAAGCTTTCTTT CASSRTIRGANTEAFF
TRBJ1-2 TRBV6-4 NA TRBD1 TGCGCCAGCAGTGACTCGAGCACAGGGGGCTATGGCTACACCTTC CASSDSSTGGYGYTF
TRBJ2-1 TRBV4-1 few TRBD2 TGCGCCAGCAGCCAAGTGGGACTAGCATCCGGATACAATGAGCAGTTCTTC CASSQVGLASGYNEQFF
TRBJ1-1 TRBV19 few TRBD1 TGTGCCAGTTGGGACAGGGGAGGAACTGAAGCTTTCTTT CASWDRGGTEAFF
TRBJ1-5 TRBV30 NA NA TGTGCCTGGAGTGGGCAGGACAATCAGCCCCAGCATTTT CAWSGQDNQPQHF
TRBJ2-1 TRBV2 NA NA TGTGCCAGCAGTGAAGTGGCGGACGCGGGTGGGCAGTTCTTC CASSEVADAGGQFF
TRBJ2-3 TRBV27 NA TRBD1 TGTGCCAGCAGCCCACAGGGGGATACGCAGTATTTT CASSPQGDTQYF
TRBJ2-3 TRBV27 once NA TGTGCCAGCTGGACACTCCGGACAGATACGCAGTATTTT CASWTLRTDTQYF